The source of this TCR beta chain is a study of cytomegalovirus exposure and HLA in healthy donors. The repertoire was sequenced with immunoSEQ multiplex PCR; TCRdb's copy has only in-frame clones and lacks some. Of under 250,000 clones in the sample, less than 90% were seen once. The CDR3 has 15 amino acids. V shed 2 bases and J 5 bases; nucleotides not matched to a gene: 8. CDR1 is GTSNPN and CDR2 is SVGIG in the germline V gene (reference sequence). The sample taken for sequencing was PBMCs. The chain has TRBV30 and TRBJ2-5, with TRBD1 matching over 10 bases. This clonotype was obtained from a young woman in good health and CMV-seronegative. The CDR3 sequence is CAWSMTGGTGETQYF. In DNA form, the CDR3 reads TGTGCCTGGAGTATGACAGGGGGCACGGGGGAGACCCAGTACTTC.